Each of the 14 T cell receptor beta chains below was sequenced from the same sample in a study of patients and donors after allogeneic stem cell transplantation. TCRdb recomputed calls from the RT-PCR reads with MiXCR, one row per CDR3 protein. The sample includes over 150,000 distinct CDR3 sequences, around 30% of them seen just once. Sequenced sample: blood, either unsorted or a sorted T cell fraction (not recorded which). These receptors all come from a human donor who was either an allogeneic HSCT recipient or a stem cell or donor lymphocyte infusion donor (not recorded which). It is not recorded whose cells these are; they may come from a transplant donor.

The CDR3: CASSLTSGALSGRNTDTQYF. CDR3 sequence (DNA): TGCGCCAGCAGCTTGACCTCCGGGGCTTTAAGCGGGAGGAATACAGATACGCAGTATTTT. This chain connects TRBV5-1 to TRBJ2-3; 9 bases fit TRBD2. CDR3 length: 20 residues. Germline V CDR1 and CDR2: SGHRS, YFSETQ. V dropped 1 base and J dropped 3; count of bases not matched to a gene: 18.

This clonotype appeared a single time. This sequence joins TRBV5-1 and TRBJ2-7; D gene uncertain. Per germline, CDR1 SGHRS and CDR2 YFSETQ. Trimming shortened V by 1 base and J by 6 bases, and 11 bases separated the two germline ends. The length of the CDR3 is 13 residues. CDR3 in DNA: TGCGCCAGCAGCTTGTCGGCCGGCAGCGAGCAGTACTTC. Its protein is CASSLSAGSEQYF.

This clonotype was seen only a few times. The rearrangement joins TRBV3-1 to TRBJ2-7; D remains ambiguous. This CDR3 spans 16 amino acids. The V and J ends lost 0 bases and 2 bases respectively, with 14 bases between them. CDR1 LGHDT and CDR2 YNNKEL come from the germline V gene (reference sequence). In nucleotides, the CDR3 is TGTGCCAGCAGCCAAGATCCGGGTTGGATCGCCTACGAGCAGTACTTC. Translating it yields CASSQDPGWIAYEQYF.

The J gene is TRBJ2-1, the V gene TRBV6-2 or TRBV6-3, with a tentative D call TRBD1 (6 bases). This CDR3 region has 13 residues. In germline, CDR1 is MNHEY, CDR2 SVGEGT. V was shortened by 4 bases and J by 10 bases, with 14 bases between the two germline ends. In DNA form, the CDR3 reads TGTGCCAGCAGTTCGGTGGGGGCGAACGAGCAGTTCTTC. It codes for CASSSVGANEQFF.

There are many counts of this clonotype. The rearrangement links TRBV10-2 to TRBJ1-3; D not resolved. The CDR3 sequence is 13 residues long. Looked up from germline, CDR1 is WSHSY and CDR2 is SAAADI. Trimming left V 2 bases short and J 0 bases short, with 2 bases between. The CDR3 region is CASSESSGNTIYF. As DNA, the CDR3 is TGCGCCAGCAGTGAGAGCTCTGGAAACACCATATATTTT.

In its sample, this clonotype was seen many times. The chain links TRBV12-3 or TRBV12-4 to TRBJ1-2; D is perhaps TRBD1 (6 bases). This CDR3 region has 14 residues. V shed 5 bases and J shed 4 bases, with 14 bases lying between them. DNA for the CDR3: TGTGCCAGCAGTCAACAGGGTACCTTCTATGGCTACACCTTC. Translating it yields CASSQQGTFYGYTF.

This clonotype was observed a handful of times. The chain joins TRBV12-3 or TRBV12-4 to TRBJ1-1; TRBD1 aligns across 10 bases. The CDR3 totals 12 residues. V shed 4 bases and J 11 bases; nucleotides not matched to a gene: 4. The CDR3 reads CASSSGQGFAFF. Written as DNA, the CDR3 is TGTGCCAGCAGTTCGGGACAGGGGTTTGCTTTCTTT.

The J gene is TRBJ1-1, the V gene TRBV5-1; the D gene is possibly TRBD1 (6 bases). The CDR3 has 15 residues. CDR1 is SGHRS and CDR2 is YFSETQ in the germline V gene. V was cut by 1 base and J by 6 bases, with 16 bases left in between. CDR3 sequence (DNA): TGCGCCAGCAGCTTGAGACTCGGACAGTCATCTGAAGCTTTCTTT. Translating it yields CASSLRLGQSSEAFF.

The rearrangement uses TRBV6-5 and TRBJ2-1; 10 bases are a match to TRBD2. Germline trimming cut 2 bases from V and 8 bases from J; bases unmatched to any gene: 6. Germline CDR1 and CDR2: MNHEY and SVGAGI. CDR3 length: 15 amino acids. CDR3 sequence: CASSYKAGGPDEQFF. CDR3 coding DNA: TGTGCCAGCAGTTACAAAGCGGGAGGGCCAGATGAGCAGTTCTTC.

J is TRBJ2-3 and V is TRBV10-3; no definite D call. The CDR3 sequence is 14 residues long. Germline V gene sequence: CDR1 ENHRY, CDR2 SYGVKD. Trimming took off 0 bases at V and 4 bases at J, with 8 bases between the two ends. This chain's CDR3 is CAISESNAPDTQYF. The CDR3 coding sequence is TGTGCCATCAGTGAGTCAAATGCCCCAGATACGCAGTATTTT.

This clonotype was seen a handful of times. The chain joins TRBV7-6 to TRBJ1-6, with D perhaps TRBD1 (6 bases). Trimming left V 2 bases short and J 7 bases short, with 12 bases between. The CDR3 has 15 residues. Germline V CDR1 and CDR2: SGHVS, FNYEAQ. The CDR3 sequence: CASSLFPGANSPLHF. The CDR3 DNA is TGTGCCAGCAGCTTATTTCCGGGGGCGAATTCACCCCTCCACTTT.

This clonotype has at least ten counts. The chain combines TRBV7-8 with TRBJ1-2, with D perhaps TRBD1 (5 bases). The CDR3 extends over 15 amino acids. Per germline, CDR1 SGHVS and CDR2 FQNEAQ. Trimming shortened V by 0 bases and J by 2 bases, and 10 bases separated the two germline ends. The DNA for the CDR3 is TGTGCCAGCAGCTTAGCAACAGGAACGAACTATGGCTACACCTTC. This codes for CASSLATGTNYGYTF.

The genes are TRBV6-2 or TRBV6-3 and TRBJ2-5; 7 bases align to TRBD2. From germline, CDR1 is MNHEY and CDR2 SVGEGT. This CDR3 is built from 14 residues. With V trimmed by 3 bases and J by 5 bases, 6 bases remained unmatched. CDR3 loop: CASSYLGRIETQYF. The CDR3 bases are TGTGCCAGCAGTTATCTCGGGAGGATTGAGACCCAGTACTTC.

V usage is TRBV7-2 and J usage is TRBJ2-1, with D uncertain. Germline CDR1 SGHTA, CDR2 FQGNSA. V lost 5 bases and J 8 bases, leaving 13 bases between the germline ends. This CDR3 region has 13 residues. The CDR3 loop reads CASSPEWPDEQFF. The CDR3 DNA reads TGTGCCAGCAGCCCCGAATGGCCCGATGAGCAGTTCTTC.